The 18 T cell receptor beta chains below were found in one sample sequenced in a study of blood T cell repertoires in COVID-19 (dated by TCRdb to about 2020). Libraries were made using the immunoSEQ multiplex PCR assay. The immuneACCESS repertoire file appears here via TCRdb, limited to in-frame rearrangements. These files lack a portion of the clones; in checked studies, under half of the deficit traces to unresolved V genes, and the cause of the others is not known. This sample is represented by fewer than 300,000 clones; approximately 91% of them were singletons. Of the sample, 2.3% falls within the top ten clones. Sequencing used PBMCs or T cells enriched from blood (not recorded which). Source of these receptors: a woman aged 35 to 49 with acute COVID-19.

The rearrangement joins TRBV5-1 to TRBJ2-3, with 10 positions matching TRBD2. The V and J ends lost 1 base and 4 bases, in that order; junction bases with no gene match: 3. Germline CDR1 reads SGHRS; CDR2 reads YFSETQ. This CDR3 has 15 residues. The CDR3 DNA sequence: TGCGCCAGCAGCTTGCCTAGCGGGGGCCCAGATACGCAGTATTTT. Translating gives CASSLPSGGPDTQYF.

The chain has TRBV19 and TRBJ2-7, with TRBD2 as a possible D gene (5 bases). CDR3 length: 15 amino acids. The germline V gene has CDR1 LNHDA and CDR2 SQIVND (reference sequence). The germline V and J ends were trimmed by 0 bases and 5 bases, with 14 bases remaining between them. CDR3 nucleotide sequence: TGTGCCAGTAGTATAGATCAAAAAGGGCGGGACGAGCAGTACTTC. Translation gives CASSIDQKGRDEQYF.

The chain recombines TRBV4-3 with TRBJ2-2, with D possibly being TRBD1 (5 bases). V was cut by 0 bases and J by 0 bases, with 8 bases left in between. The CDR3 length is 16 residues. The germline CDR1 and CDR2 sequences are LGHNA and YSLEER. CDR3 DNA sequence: TGCGCCAGCAGCCAAGACAGGACAACGAACACCGGGGAGCTGTTTTTT. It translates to CASSQDRTTNTGELFF.

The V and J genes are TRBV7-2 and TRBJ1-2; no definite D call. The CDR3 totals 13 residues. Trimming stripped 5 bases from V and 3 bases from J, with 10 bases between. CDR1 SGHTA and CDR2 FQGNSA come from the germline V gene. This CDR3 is CASSPGPYYGYTF. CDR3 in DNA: TGTGCCAGCAGCCCTGGCCCTTACTATGGCTACACCTTC.

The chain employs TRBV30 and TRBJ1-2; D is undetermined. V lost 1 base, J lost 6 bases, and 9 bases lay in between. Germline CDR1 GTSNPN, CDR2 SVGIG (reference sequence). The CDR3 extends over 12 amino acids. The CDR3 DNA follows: TGTGCCTGGAGTGAGGGAGTCCATGGCTACACCTTC. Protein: CAWSEGVHGYTF. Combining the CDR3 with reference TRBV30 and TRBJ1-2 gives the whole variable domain SQTIHQWPATLVQPVGSPLSLECTVEGTSNPNLYWYRQAAGRGLQLLFYSVGIGQISSEVPQNLSASRPQDRQFILSSKKLLLSDSGFYLCAWSEGVHGYTFGSGTRLTVV.

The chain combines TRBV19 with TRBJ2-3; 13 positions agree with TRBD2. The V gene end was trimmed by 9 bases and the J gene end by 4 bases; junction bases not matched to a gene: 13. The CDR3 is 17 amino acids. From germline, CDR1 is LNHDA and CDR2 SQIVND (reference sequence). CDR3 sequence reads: CASRDLLAGGPADTQYF. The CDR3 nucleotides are TGTGCCAGCAGGGACCTACTAGCGGGAGGGCCTGCAGATACGCAGTATTTT.

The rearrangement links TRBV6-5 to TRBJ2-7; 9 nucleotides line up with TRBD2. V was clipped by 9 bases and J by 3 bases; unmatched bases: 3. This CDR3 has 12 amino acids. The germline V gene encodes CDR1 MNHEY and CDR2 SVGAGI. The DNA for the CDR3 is TGTGCCAGTAGACTAGCGGTCTACGAGCAGTACTTC. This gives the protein CASRLAVYEQYF.

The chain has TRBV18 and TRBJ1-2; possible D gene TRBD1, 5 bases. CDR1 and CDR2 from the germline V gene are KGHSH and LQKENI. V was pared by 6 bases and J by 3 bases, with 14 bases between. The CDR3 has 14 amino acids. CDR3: CASSQAGQDYGYTF. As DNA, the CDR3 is TGTGCCAGCTCGCAAGCCGGACAAGACTATGGCTACACCTTC.

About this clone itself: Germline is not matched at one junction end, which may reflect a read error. The DNA for the CDR3 is TGTGCCAGCAGTCATTCAAGCGACAATTTGTTCAGGGGTTCCAGGCATTTT. Translated, it gives CASSHSSDNLFRGSRHF. This rearrangement joins TRBV13 to TRBJ2-3, with D possibly matching TRBD1 (6 bases). The germline V gene has CDR1 PRHDT and CDR2 FYEKMQ (reference sequence). CDR3 size: 17 residues.

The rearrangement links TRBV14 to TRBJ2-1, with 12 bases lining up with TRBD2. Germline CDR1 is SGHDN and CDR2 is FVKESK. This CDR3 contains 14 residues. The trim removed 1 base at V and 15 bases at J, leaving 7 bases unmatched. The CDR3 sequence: CASSQATSGGLGFF. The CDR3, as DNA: TGTGCCAGCAGCCAAGCGACTAGCGGGGGACTGGGGTTCTTC.

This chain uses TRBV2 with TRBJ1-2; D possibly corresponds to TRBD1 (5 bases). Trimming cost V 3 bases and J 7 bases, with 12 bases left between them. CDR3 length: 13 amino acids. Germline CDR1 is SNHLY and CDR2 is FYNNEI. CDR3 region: CASSDGRVGGYTF. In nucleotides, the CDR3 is TGTGCCAGCAGTGATGGCAGGGTTGGTGGCTACACCTTC.

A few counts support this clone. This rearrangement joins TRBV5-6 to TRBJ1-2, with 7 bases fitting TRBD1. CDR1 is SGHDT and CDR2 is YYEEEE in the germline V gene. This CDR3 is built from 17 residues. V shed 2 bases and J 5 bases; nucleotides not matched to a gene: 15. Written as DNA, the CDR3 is TGTGCCAGCAGCTTTCCCCCTCCCACAGGGGCCAGGTATGGCTACACCTTC. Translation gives CASSFPPPTGARYGYTF.

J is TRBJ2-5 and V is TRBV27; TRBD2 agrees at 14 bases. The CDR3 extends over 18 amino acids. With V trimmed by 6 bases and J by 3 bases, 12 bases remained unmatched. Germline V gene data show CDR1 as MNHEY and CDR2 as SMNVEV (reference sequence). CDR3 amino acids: CASSLRTSGRSTEETQYF. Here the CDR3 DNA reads TGTGCCAGCAGCCTCCGGACTAGCGGGAGGAGTACCGAAGAGACCCAGTACTTC.

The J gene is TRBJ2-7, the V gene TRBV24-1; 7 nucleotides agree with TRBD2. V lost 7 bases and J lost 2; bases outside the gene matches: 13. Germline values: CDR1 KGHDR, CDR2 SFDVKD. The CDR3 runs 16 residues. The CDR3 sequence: CATRPKGRGQTYEQYF. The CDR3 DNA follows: TGTGCCACCAGACCCAAGGGGAGGGGCCAAACCTACGAGCAGTACTTC.

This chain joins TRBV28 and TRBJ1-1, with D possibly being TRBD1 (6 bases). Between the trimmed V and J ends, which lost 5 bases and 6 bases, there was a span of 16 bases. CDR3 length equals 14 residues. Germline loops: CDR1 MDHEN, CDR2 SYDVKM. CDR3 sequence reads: CASSSGGRKPEAFF. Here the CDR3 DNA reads TGTGCCAGCAGTAGCGGGGGCAGGAAACCTGAAGCTTTCTTT.

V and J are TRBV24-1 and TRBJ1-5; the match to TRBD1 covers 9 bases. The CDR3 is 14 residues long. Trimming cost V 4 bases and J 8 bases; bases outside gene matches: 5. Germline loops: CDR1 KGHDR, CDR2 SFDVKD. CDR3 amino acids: CATSEGGQGKPQHF. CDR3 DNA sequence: TGTGCCACCAGTGAGGGGGGACAGGGTAAGCCCCAGCATTTT.

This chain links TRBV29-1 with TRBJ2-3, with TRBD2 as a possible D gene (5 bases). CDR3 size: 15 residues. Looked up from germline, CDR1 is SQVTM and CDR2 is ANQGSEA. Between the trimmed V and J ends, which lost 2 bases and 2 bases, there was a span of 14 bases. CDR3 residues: CSVENPSGFTDTQYF. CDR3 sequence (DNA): TGCAGCGTTGAAAACCCCAGCGGATTCACAGATACGCAGTATTTT.

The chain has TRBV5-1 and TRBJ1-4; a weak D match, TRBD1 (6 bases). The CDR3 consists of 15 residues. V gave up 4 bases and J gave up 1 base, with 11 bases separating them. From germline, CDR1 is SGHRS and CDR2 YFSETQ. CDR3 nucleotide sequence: TGCGCCAGCAGCCTCAAACAGGGAACTAATGAAAAACTGTTTTTT. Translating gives CASSLKQGTNEKLFF.